This passage covers 12 T cell receptor beta chains from one sample sequenced in a study of T cells expressing NK-cell markers. TCRdb re-called the 5' RACE reads and gives one entry per CDR3 protein, without DNA. The table for this sample gives 400,000 to 550,000 distinct CDR3 sequences. Sequencing was carried out using blood T cells: a sorted CD56 or NKG2C T cell subset, CD4+ or CD8+ T cells, or bulk PBMC T cells (not recorded which). Source of these receptors: a woman between 18 and 70 years old in good health.

The chain uses TRBV12-3 or TRBV12-4 and TRBJ2-7. CDR3 length equals 12 residues. The CDR3 sequence is CASSWGSYEQYF.

The chain employs TRBV20-1 and TRBJ2-3. The V gene's germline CDR1 is DFQATT and CDR2 SNEGSKA (reference sequence). This CDR3 region has 12 residues. CDR3 protein: CSARDASQPQYF.

Here the CDR3 reads CASSRSGPQETQYF. The J gene is TRBJ2-5, the V gene TRBV12-3 or TRBV12-4; TCRdb selects TRBD1, and the lack of DNA leaves this call unchecked. The length of the CDR3 is 14 residues.

The chain carries TRBV20-1 and TRBJ2-3; TCRdb's D gene call, TRBD1, goes unchecked for lack of DNA. The CDR3 totals 12 residues. Germline V gives CDR1 DFQATT, CDR2 SNEGSKA (reference sequence). The CDR3 region is CSAKETGATQYF.

V gene TRBV6-5 combines with J gene TRBJ2-7; TCRdb's assignment of TRBD2 cannot be checked, as there is no DNA. The CDR3 spans 18 residues. CDR1 is MNHEY, CDR2 SVGAGI, per germline. The CDR3 spells CASSYQGLAGGSSYEQYF.

CDR3 loop: CASSQEGRGAAYGYTF. The chain links TRBV4-1 to TRBJ1-2. The CDR3 is 16 amino acids. Germline assignment: CDR1 MGHRA and CDR2 YSYEKL.

The chain links TRBV10-3 to TRBJ2-2; there is no DNA to check the TCRdb D call of TRBD1. Germline V gene lookup returns CDR1 ENHRY and CDR2 SYGVKD. This CDR3 spans 15 amino acids. The CDR3 loop reads CAIRDGGLNTGELFF.

The V and J genes are TRBV5-5 and TRBJ1-1; checking the TCRdb D call of TRBD1 is not possible without DNA. Germline V CDR1 and CDR2: SGHKS, YYEKEE (reference sequence). There are 13 residues in the CDR3. CDR3 amino acids: CASSLVTGFEAFF.

The chain recombines TRBV6-2 or TRBV6-3 with TRBJ2-1; as DNA is missing, the TRBD1 call by TCRdb cannot be tested. The CDR3 is made up of 18 amino acids. The germline V gene encodes CDR1 MNHEY and CDR2 SVGEGT. CDR3: CASSPQGVLSGLRLEQFF.

The V gene is TRBV25-1, the J gene TRBJ1-2. The germline CDR1 and CDR2 sequences are MGHDK and SYGVNS. The CDR3 loop spans 16 amino acids. CDR3 residues: CASSGLAGQSNYGYTF.

The genes are TRBV6-1 and TRBJ1-2. Germline V gene sequence: CDR1 MNHNS, CDR2 SASEGT. This CDR3 comprises 14 residues. This chain's CDR3 is CASSAAGANYGYTF.

The chain couples TRBV29-1 to TRBJ2-5; there is no DNA to check the TCRdb D call of TRBD2. The length of the CDR3 is 12 residues. The V gene's germline CDR1 is SQVTM and CDR2 ANQGSEA. CDR3 loop: CSVTSLGETQYF.